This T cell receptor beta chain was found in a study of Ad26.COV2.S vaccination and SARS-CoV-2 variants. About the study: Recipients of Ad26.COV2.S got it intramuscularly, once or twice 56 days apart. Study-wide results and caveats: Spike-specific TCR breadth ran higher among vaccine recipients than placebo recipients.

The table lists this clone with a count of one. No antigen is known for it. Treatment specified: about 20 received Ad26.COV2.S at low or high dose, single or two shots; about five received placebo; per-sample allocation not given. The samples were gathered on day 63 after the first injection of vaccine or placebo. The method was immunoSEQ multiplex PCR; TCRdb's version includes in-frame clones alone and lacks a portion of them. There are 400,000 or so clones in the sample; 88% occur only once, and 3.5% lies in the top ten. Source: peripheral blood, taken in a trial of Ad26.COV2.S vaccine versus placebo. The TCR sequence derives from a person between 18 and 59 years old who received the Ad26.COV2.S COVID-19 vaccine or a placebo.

The CDR3 sequence is CASSFFDPGNTEAFF. The CDR3 nucleotides read TGCGCCAGCAGCTTTTTTGACCCGGGGAACACTGAAGCTTTCTTT. The chain uses TRBV5-1 and TRBJ1-1, with D hard to call. The CDR3 sequence is 15 residues long. The V end lost 2 bases, the J end lost 1 base, and 12 bases lay between the germline ends. Per germline, CDR1 SGHRS and CDR2 YFSETQ.